These 24 T cell receptor beta chains share one sample of origin, sequenced in a study of blood T cells in healthy people across ages. A second PCR of about 7 to 11 cycles used a sample-barcoded 5' primer and a J-beta primer mix. TCRdb called the 5' RACE reads again in MiXCR, with one record for every CDR3 protein. The table records more than 1,000,000 distinct CDR3 sequences, under 30% of them present only once. The data also belong to a second study, concerning T cells of mothers and their children.

Sequenced material: blood. The receptors derive from a girl aged 2 to 10 in good health.

CDR3 sequence: CSVVAPGETQYF. CDR3 nucleotides: TGCAGCGTTGTAGCTCCGGGTGAGACCCAGTACTTC. The chain employs TRBV29-1 and TRBJ2-5, with D uncertain. The CDR3 consists of 12 residues. Germline lookup yields CDR1 SQVTM and CDR2 ANQGSEA. Trimming stripped 4 bases from V and 5 bases from J, with 11 bases between.

The chain has TRBV7-9 and TRBJ2-1, with 9 nucleotides matching TRBD2. This CDR3 is 15 amino acids long. Losses at the gene ends were 7 bases for V and 5 bases for J; bases not matched to a gene: 9. Germline CDR1 is SEHNR and CDR2 is FQNEAQ (reference sequence). CDR3 protein: CASTRLAGLDNEQFF. The CDR3 DNA reads as TGTGCCAGCACTCGCCTAGCGGGATTGGACAATGAGCAGTTCTTC.

The chain carries TRBV6-5 and TRBJ1-1; D uncertain. Trimming cost V 0 bases and J 5 bases, with 10 bases left between them. Germline CDR1 is MNHEY and CDR2 is SVGAGI. The CDR3 spans 14 residues. CDR3 protein: CASSYSEGNTEAFF. The CDR3 bases are TGTGCCAGCAGTTACTCGGAGGGAAATACTGAAGCTTTCTTT.

V and J are TRBV6-1 and TRBJ2-7; 7 positions match TRBD2. This CDR3 has 14 amino acids. V lost 5 bases and J lost 6; bases outside the gene matches: 10. Germline V gene data show CDR1 as MNHNS and CDR2 as SASEGT. The DNA for the CDR3 is TGTGCCAGCAGTCCAAGCGGGATGTATTCCGAGCAGTACTTC. Translated: CASSPSGMYSEQYF.

In regard to this clonotype: One end of the junction does not line up with germline, which may come from a read error. The chain uses TRBV29-1 and TRBJ2-2, with 9 bases fitting TRBD1. The germline gives CDR1 SQVTM, CDR2 ANQGSEA. The CDR3 extends over 13 amino acids. The CDR3 DNA sequence: TGCAGCGCTGGGACAGGGAACACCGGGGAGCTGTCTTTT. This sequence encodes CSAGTGNTGELSF.

This clonotype was detected only once. V usage is TRBV12-3 or TRBV12-4 and J usage is TRBJ1-3; no clear D gene. The CDR3 covers 15 residues. V dropped 6 bases and J dropped 2 bases, with 14 bases sitting between them. Here the CDR3 reads CASSLTRVPGNTIYF. Written as DNA, the CDR3 is TGTGCCAGCAGCCTTACGCGGGTTCCTGGAAACACCATATATTTT.

This rearrangement joins TRBV14 to TRBJ1-3; maybe TRBD1 (5 bases). Germline V gene data show CDR1 as SGHDN and CDR2 as FVKESK. V lost 0 bases and J 0 bases, leaving 15 bases between the germline ends. The CDR3 runs 18 residues. CDR3 in DNA: TGTGCCAGCAGCCAAGACGAAGGGGCCCGGAGCTCTGGAAACACCATATATTTT. Its translation is CASSQDEGARSSGNTIYF.

The rearrangement joins TRBV12-3 or TRBV12-4 to TRBJ2-5, with D maybe TRBD1 (5 bases). The CDR3 spans 14 residues. V was shortened by 3 bases and J by 5 bases, with 13 bases between the two germline ends. The CDR3: CASSFWGAGETQYF. DNA of the CDR3: TGTGCCAGCAGTTTTTGGGGCGCTGGGGAGACCCAGTACTTC.

There are a few counts of this clonotype. The rearrangement joins TRBV29-1 to TRBJ2-3; D gene uncertain. The CDR3 loop spans 13 amino acids. The ends were cut back, 3 bases at V and 6 bases at J, with 13 bases in the middle. The germline CDR1 and CDR2 sequences are SQVTM and ANQGSEA. The CDR3 region has the DNA TGCAGCGTTGATTACCCGGGCCCCGATACGCAGTATTTT. Translation gives CSVDYPGPDTQYF.

The chain employs TRBV27 and TRBJ2-1, with TRBD2 identical over 11 bases. In germline, CDR1 is MNHEY, CDR2 SMNVEV (reference sequence). With V trimmed by 8 bases and J by 7 bases, 7 bases remained unmatched. There are 14 residues in the CDR3. The CDR3 protein is CASSTSGSWNEQFF. For the CDR3, the DNA is TGTGCCAGCTCAACTAGCGGGAGTTGGAATGAGCAGTTCTTC.

The chain has TRBV7-2 and TRBJ1-1, with D perhaps matching TRBD1 (6 bases). Trimming left V 5 bases short and J 7 bases short, with 17 bases between. Germline CDR1 SGHTA, CDR2 FQGNSA. The CDR3 is 14 residues long. The CDR3 DNA reads TGTGCCAGCAGCCCAGCAGGGACAATCAATGAAGCTTTCTTT. This encodes CASSPAGTINEAFF.

The chain links TRBV27 to TRBJ2-6; D gene unclear. The germline V gene encodes CDR1 MNHEY and CDR2 SMNVEV (reference sequence). This CDR3 region has 13 residues. Trimming stripped 8 bases from V and 0 bases from J, with 5 bases between. The CDR3: CASLNSGANVLTF. In DNA form, the CDR3 reads TGTGCCAGCCTTAACTCTGGGGCCAACGTCCTGACTTTC.

The sample holds many counts of this clonotype. The chain carries TRBV7-2 and TRBJ2-1; D is perhaps TRBD1 (5 bases). Trimming stripped 3 bases from V and 2 bases from J, with 8 bases between. Germline CDR1 and CDR2: SGHTA and FQGNSA. CDR3 size: 14 residues. The CDR3 DNA follows: TGTGCCAGCAGCTTCGACAGAGCCTACAATGAGCAGTTCTTC. It translates to CASSFDRAYNEQFF.

This clonotype appeared a few times. This chain links TRBV5-1 with TRBJ2-1, with D possibly being TRBD2 (6 bases). CDR1 SGHRS and CDR2 YFSETQ come from the germline V gene. This CDR3 is 15 amino acids long. Between the trimmed V and J ends, which lost 4 bases and 4 bases, there was a span of 15 bases. This CDR3 reads CASSPDGSPYNEQFF. In DNA form, the CDR3 reads TGCGCCAGCAGCCCCGACGGGAGTCCGTACAATGAGCAGTTCTTC.

This rearrangement joins TRBV7-8 to TRBJ2-3; D is perhaps TRBD2 (5 bases). CDR3 length: 17 residues. V gave up 5 bases and J gave up 0 bases, with 18 bases separating them. Germline CDR1 and CDR2: SGHVS and FQNEAQ. The CDR3 nucleotides are TGTGCCAGCAGCCCACCGGGGTCAACCTACAGCACAGATACGCAGTATTTT. Encoded protein: CASSPPGSTYSTDTQYF.

This sequence joins TRBV9 and TRBJ2-3, with 7 bases fitting TRBD2. The CDR3 is 15 residues long. CDR1 is SGDLS and CDR2 is YYNGEE in the germline V gene. V was pared by 0 bases and J by 4 bases, with 5 bases of the junction left unmatched. DNA of the CDR3: TGTGCCAGCAGCGTAGTAGGTCTAGCGGCAGATACGCAGTATTTT. Its translation is CASSVVGLAADTQYF.

The chain uses TRBV5-6 and TRBJ1-1; tentative D call: TRBD1 (5 bases). The CDR3 is made up of 18 amino acids. V lost 3 bases and J lost 3, with 24 bases in between. CDR1 is SGHDT, CDR2 YYEEEE, per germline. The CDR3 DNA follows: TGTGCCAGCAGCTGGGGACGCCCGGAGGGAGTTCTGGACACTGAAGCTTTCTTT. It specifies CASSWGRPEGVLDTEAFF.

This chain links TRBV7-8 with TRBJ2-7; 15 bases align to TRBD2. Germline values: CDR1 SGHVS, CDR2 FQNEAQ. This CDR3 has 17 residues. V was pared by 0 bases and J by 6 bases, with 6 bases of the junction left unmatched. The CDR3 DNA reads as TGTGCCAGCAGCTTAGCGGGGACTAGCGGGGGGTTTATCGAGCAGTACTTC. Its translation is CASSLAGTSGGFIEQYF.

This sequence joins TRBV28 and TRBJ2-7; D is perhaps TRBD1 (5 bases). The J call could be wrong; TRBJ2-5 is a better fit for the DNA end. Germline values: CDR1 MDHEN, CDR2 SYDVKM. The CDR3 contains 13 residues. In nucleotides, the CDR3 is TGTGCCAGTTACAAGACAGTGGTAGAGACCCAGTACTTC. As protein: CASYKTVVETQYF.

This clonotype has only a few counts. The chain links TRBV6-6 to TRBJ1-2; tentative D call: TRBD1 (5 bases). In germline, CDR1 is MNHNY, CDR2 SVGAGI (reference sequence). Trimming took off 5 bases at V and 4 bases at J, with 20 bases between the two ends. This CDR3 contains 16 residues. This CDR3 is CASSPLGGGVSYGYTF. The CDR3 DNA reads as TGTGCCAGCAGTCCCCTAGGCGGGGGGGTTTCCTATGGCTACACCTTC.

The J gene is TRBJ1-2, the V gene TRBV29-1; D possibly corresponds to TRBD1 (6 bases). There are 12 residues in the CDR3. CDR1 is SQVTM and CDR2 is ANQGSEA in the germline V gene. The germline V and J ends were trimmed by 1 base and 8 bases, with 11 bases remaining between them. The CDR3 DNA reads as TGCAGCGTTGAAGTCATAGGGGGAGGCTACACCTTC. This sequence encodes CSVEVIGGGYTF.

This clonotype was picked up a small number of times. This chain links TRBV11-2 with TRBJ2-7; maybe TRBD2 (7 bases). Per the germline V gene, CDR1 is SGHAT and CDR2 is FQNNGV. The CDR3 runs to 13 residues. V lost 7 bases and J 6 bases, leaving 16 bases between the germline ends. The CDR3 here is CASTFSGGGEQYF. CDR3 coding DNA: TGTGCCAGCACCTTTTCGGGGGGCGGCGAGCAGTACTTC.

The chain combines TRBV5-6 with TRBJ2-2, with TRBD1 identical over 9 bases. Germline values: CDR1 SGHDT, CDR2 YYEEEE. The J segment lost 3 bases and the V segment lost 4 bases, leaving 4 bases of the junction unmatched. This CDR3 is built from 15 residues. The CDR3 sequence is CASSLQGAHTGELFF. Here the CDR3 DNA reads TGTGCCAGCAGCCTACAGGGGGCGCACACCGGGGAGCTGTTTTTT.

The CDR3 nucleotides are TGTGCCAGCAGTTCAGGTACAGGGCTCCAAAACATTCAGTACTTC. Protein: CASSSGTGLQNIQYF. This rearrangement joins TRBV6-6 to TRBJ2-4, with D perhaps matching TRBD1 (6 bases). CDR1 is MNHNY and CDR2 is SVGAGI in the germline V gene (reference sequence). V lost 4 bases, J lost 5 bases, and 15 bases lay in between. This CDR3 has 15 residues.